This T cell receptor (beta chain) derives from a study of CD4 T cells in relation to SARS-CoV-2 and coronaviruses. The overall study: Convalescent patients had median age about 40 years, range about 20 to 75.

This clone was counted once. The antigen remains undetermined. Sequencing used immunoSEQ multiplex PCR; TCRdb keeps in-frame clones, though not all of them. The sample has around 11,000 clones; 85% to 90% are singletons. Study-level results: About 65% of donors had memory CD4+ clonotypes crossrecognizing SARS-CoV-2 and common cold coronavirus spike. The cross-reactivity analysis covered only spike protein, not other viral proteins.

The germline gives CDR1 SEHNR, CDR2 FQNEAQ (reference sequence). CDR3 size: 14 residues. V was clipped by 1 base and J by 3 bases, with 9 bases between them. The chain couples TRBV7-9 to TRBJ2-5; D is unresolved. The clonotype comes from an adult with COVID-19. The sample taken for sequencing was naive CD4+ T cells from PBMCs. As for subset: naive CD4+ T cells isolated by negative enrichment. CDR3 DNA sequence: TGTGCCAGCAGCTTAGGTTTGAGAGAAGAGACCCAGTACTTC. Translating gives CASSLGLREETQYF.